One TCR beta chain is described in this entry. Antigen specificity is unknown. TCRdb's copy holds only in-frame clones and misses some; the assay was immunoSEQ multiplex PCR. The data show around 300,000 clones, with roughly 88% seen just once and approximately 0.9% held by the top ten. The CDR3 consists of 15 residues. Looked up from germline, CDR1 is SGHTA and CDR2 is FQGNSA. J lost 2 bases, V lost 5 bases, and 6 bases had no gene match. The source of the sample is a study of cytomegalovirus exposure and HLA in healthy donors. Donors came from a validation cohort of 90 to 150 subjects, distinct from the first 666-subject cohort. Study conclusions and caveats: Accounts indicate the classifier identified cytomegalovirus status with strong specificity and sensitivity. Most TCRs appeared rarely, but some public TCRs recurred in many donors.

The sample was PBMCs. The chain carries TRBV7-2 and TRBJ2-3; 8 bases agree with TRBD1. The sequence was collected from a man aged 25 to 40 in good health and CMV-seronegative. CDR3 sequence reads: CASSPRDRITDTQYF. The CDR3 nucleotides read TGTGCCAGCAGCCCGCGGGACAGGATCACAGATACGCAGTATTTT. The full variable domain, rest sourced from reference TRBV7-2 and TRBJ2-3, is GAGVSQSPSNKVTEKGKDVELRCDPISGHTALYWYRQSLGQGLEFLIYFQGNSAPDKSGLPSDRFSAERTGGSVSTLTIQRTQQEDSAVYLCASSPRDRITDTQYFGPGTRLTVL.